The text below deals with one T cell receptor (beta chain). Antigen unknown. This sample was taken from a study of T cells in localized non-small cell lung cancer. Study conclusions and caveats: Uninvolved adjacent lung had higher T cell clonality than tumor and all other tissues.

Assay: immunoSEQ multiplex PCR; the TCRdb copy retains only in-frame clones and omits some. The sample contains over 30,000 clones, around nine tenths of which appear only once. This CDR3 is built from 17 residues. J gave up 3 bases and V 5 bases, and 6 bases lay outside the gene matches. Germline CDR1 reads ENHRY; CDR2 reads SYGVKD. The chain has TRBV10-3 and TRBJ2-3; 15 bases agree with TRBD2. The TCR originated in a woman between 35 and 70 years old with stage I lung adenocarcinoma. The starting material was peripheral blood, obtained before any cancer treatment. The CDR3, as DNA: TGTGCCATCAGTAATAAGGGGACTAGCGGGAGGACAGATACGCAGTATTTT. Translated: CAISNKGTSGRTDTQYF.